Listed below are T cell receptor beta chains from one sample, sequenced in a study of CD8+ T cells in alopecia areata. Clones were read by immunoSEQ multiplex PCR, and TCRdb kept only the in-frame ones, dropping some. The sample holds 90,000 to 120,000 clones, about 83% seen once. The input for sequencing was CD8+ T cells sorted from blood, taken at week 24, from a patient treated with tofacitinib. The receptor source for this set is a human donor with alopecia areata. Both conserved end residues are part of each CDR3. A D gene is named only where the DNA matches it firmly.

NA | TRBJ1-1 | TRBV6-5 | CASSYSDRKGYTEAFF | TGTGCCAGCAGTTACTCCGACAGGAAGGGATACACTGAAGCTTTCTTT
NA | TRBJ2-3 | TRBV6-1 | CASIGWSSSTDTQYF | TGTGCCAGCATCGGATGGAGTTCTAGCACAGATACGCAGTATTTT
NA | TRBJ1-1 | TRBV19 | CASRPQGYDTEAFF | TGTGCCAGTAGACCACAGGGATACGACACTGAAGCTTTCTTT
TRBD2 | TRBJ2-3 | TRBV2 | CASSESPSGGPAGDTQYF | TGTGCCAGCAGTGAGTCTCCTAGCGGGGGGCCCGCCGGAGATACGCAGTATTTT
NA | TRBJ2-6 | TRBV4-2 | CASSQEGDGANVLTF | TGTGCCAGCAGCCAAGAAGGGGATGGGGCCAACGTCCTGACTTTC
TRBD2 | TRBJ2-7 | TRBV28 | CASTPTGGFYEQYF | TGTGCCAGCACCCCGACGGGGGGATTCTACGAGCAGTACTTC
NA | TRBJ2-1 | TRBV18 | CASSPDEGEAYNEQFF | TGTGCCAGCTCACCAGATGAGGGAGAGGCTTACAATGAGCAGTTCTTC
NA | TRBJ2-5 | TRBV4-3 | CASSQDLRGWETQYF | TGCGCCAGCAGCCAAGATCTGAGGGGCTGGGAGACCCAGTACTTC
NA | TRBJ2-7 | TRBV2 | CASSEGPGTTQYF | TGTGCCAGCAGTGAAGGGCCTGGGACGACGCAGTACTTC
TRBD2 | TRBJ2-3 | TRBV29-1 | CSVSRGGTDTQYF | TGCAGCGTTTCGCGGGGGGGCACAGATACGCAGTATTTT